The clone carrying this TCR beta chain has just a few counts. Its antigen is undetermined. Other DNA sequences from this sample encode an identical CDR3 as well. The sample comes from a study of beta chain features in type 1 diabetes. The isolated RNA, all of it, was reverse transcribed, so expressed TCRB transcripts were what got sequenced. The method was immunoSEQ multiplex PCR; TCRdb's version includes in-frame clones alone and lacks a portion of them. The table lists almost 350,000 clones, under 8.5% of them singletons. In total, each donor contributed a single heparinised blood draw that averaged roughly 100 mL. Broader study findings: The cDNA sequencing approach could over-represent high-TCR-expressing cells.

With 4 bases removed from V and 2 bases from J, the gap between germline ends came to 3 bases. The CDR3 covers 11 residues. Germline CDR1 is SGHTA and CDR2 is FQGNSA. The chain recombines TRBV7-2 with TRBJ2-7; D gene unclear. The sequence derives from a young woman in good health. The sample taken for sequencing was central memory CD4+ T cells from blood. The CDR3 reads CASSSAYEQYF. In nucleotides, the CDR3 is TGTGCCAGCAGCTCTGCCTACGAGCAGTACTTC.